Listed below are T cell receptor beta chains from one sample, sequenced in a study of shared clonotypes between healthy human individuals. Only in-frame clones appear in the TCRdb table, and some are missing; sequencing was by immunoSEQ multiplex PCR. This sample has about 2.3 million clones; roughly 92% occur once, and the top ten carry 0.37%. Sequencing used naive CD4+ T cells from PBMCs. These receptors all come from a man younger than 30 in good health. Some clones in this sample may be carry-over from other donors' samples. Each CDR3 is given without its conserved first and last residue. Each record gives: V gene, CDR3 protein.

v_gene: TRBV7-2; CDR3aa: ASSLGANRERPQH
v_gene: TRBV5-4; CDR3aa: ASSPRVAPPDYNEQF
v_gene: TRBV9; CDR3aa: ASSVGAWDEQF
v_gene: TRBV7-9; CDR3aa: ASSDFLESTEAF
v_gene: TRBV5-1; CDR3aa: ASSLGGAGSMNTEAF
v_gene: TRBV28; CDR3aa: ASSLSAGVNTEAF
v_gene: TRBV6-6; CDR3aa: ATTISEYYNEQF
v_gene: TRBV4-1; CDR3aa: ASSQGRGGTRLLNTEAF
v_gene: TRBV19; CDR3aa: ASRGIGVYEQF
v_gene: TRBV28; CDR3aa: ASSSTFSGRAYNEQF
v_gene: TRBV7-2; CDR3aa: ASSSAGTGFYEQY
v_gene: TRBV18; CDR3aa: ASSPGQDPTGNTIY
v_gene: TRBV15; CDR3aa: ATSALSGANVLT
v_gene: TRBV6-6; CDR3aa: ASNSDTYGYT
v_gene: TRBV6-5; CDR3aa: ASTEGAGEVYGYT
v_gene: TRBV27; CDR3aa: ASSKVSSGSTEQY
v_gene: TRBV5-4; CDR3aa: AGGMAGAYEQY
v_gene: TRBV14; CDR3aa: ASSLRPGGPNSGELF
v_gene: TRBV4-2; CDR3aa: ASSQGQGYTKLF
v_gene: TRBV6-1; CDR3aa: ASNQPYEQY
v_gene: TRBV30; CDR3aa: ACNEGRKAF
v_gene: TRBV5-1; CDR3aa: ASSFEPGTGVGYT
v_gene: TRBV2; CDR3aa: ASSRQGYT
v_gene: TRBV5-6; CDR3aa: ASSSDRAALAQY
v_gene: TRBV6-1; CDR3aa: ASSELAGGYNEQF
v_gene: TRBV5-1; CDR3aa: ASRGLAGTDTQY
v_gene: TRBV6-1; CDR3aa: ASSVGTDTQY
v_gene: TRBV5-1; CDR3aa: ASSLALGANSDTQY
v_gene: TRBV5-5; CDR3aa: ASSRGTSGYTYEQY
v_gene: TRBV28; CDR3aa: ASSLLDRGDYGYT
v_gene: TRBV5-1; CDR3aa: ASSAGGTELYGYT
v_gene: TRBV28; CDR3aa: ASSLRRTSGFSNEQF
v_gene: TRBV4-1; CDR3aa: ASSQVGGLEVEQY
v_gene: TRBV9; CDR3aa: ASSVRTNTGELF
v_gene: TRBV6-6; CDR3aa: ASSDPGTGGFEQY
v_gene: TRBV30; CDR3aa: AWSAEGADIQY
v_gene: TRBV30; CDR3aa: AWSGIWTDTQY
v_gene: TRBV30; CDR3aa: TWSVRGDRVQTQY
v_gene: TRBV12-5; CDR3aa: ASGRGRNEEQF
v_gene: TRBV29-1; CDR3aa: SVGGSYGYT
v_gene: TRBV5-5; CDR3aa: ASSLREISYEQY
v_gene: TRBV2; CDR3aa: ASSEGTVYEQY
v_gene: TRBV7-9; CDR3aa: ASSPGTGKGDEQF
v_gene: TRBV7-9; CDR3aa: ASSRDLRSYEQY
v_gene: TRBV6-6; CDR3aa: ASRPTGTTGYGYT
v_gene: TRBV30; CDR3aa: AAGDPAYESYEQY
v_gene: TRBV29-1; CDR3aa: SVLTLNYGYT
v_gene: TRBV9; CDR3aa: ASSVGYDREANYGYT
v_gene: TRBV28; CDR3aa: ASKGGGSGNTIY